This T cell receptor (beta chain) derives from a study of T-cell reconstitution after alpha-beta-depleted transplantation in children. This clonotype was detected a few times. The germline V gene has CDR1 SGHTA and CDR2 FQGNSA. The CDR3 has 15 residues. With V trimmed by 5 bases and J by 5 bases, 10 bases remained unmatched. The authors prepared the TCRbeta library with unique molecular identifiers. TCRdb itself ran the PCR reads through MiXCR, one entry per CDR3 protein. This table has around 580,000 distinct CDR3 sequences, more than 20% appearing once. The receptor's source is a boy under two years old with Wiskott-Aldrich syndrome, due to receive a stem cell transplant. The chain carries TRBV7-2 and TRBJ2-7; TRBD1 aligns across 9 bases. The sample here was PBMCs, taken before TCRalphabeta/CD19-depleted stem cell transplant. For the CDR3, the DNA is TGTGCCAGCAGCCCAGGGGGGACAGGGAGCGACGAGCAGTACTTC. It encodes CASSPGGTGSDEQYF. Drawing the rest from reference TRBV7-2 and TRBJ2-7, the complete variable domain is GAGVSQSPSNKVTEKGKDVELRCDPISGHTALYWYRQSLGQGLEFLIYFQGNSAPDKSGLPSDRFSAERTGGSVSTLTIQRTQQEDSAVYLCASSPGGTGSDEQYFGPGTRLTVT.